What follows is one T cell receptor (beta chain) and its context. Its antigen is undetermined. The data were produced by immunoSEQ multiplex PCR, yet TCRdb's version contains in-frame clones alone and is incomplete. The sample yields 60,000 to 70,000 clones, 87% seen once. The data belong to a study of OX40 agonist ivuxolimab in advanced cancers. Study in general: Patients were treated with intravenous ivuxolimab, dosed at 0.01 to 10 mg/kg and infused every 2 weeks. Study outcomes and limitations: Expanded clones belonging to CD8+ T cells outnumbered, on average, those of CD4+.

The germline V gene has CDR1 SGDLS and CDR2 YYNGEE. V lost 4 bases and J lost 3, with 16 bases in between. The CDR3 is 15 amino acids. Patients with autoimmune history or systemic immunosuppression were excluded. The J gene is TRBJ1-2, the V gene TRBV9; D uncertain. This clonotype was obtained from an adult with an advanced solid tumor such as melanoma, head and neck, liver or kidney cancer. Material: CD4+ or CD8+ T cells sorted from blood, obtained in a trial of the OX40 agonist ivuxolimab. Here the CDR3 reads CASSPRPLNYYGYTF. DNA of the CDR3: TGTGCCAGCAGCCCCCGTCCCCTCAATTACTATGGCTACACCTTC.